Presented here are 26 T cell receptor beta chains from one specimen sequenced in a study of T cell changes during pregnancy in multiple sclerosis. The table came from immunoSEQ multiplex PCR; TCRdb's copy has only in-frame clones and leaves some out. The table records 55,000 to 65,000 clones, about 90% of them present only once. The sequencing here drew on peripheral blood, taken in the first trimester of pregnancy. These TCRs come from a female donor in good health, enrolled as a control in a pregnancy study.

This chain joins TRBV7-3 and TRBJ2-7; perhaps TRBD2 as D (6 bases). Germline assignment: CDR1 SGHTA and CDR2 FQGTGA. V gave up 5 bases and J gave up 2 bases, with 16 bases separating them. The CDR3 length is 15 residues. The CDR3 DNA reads TGTGCCAGCAGCCCGACCGGGACTGCTCCCTACGAGCAGTACTTC. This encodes CASSPTGTAPYEQYF.

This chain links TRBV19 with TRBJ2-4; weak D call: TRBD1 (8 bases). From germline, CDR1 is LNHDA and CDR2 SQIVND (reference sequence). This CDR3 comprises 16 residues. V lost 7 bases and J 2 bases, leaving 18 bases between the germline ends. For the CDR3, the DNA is TGTGCCAGTACCCACAGGGGGGGGGATTCCAAAAACATTCAGTACTTC. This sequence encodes CASTHRGGDSKNIQYF. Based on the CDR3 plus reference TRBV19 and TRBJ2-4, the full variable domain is DGGITQSPKYLFRKEGQNVTLSCEQNLNHDAMYWYRQDPGQGLRLIYYSQIVNDFQKGDIAEGYSVSREKKESFPLTVTSAQKNPTAFYLCASTHRGGDSKNIQYFGAGTRLSVL.

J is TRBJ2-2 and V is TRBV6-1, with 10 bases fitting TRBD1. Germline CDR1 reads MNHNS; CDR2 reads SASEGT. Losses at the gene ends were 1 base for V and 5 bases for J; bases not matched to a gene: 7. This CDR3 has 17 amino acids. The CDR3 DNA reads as TGTGCCAGCAGTGAAGTCCCGGGACAGGGGTTTACCGGGGAGCTGTTTTTT. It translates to CASSEVPGQGFTGELFF.

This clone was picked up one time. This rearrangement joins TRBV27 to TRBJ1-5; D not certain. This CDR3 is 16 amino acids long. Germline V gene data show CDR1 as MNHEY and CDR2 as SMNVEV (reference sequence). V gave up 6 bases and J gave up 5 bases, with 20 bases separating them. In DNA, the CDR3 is TGTGCCAGCAGGGTGAAGCGTCGGGAAAGCGATCAGCCCCAGCATTTT. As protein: CASRVKRRESDQPQHF.

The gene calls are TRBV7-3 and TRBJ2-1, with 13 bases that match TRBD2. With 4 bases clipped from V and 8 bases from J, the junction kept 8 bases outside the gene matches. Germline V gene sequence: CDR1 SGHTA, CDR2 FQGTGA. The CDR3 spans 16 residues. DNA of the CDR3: TGTGCCAGCAGCTCCACCGGGACTAGCGGGGTACATGAGCAGTTCTTC. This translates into CASSSTGTSGVHEQFF.

CDR3 region: CASSSHFTDTEAFF. DNA of the CDR3: TGCGCCAGCAGCTCCCATTTTACTGACACTGAAGCTTTCTTT. The genes are TRBV4-3 and TRBJ1-1; D remains unclear. CDR3 length equals 14 residues. Germline CDR1 reads LGHNA; CDR2 reads YSLEER. V was pared by 5 bases and J by 3 bases, with 13 bases between.

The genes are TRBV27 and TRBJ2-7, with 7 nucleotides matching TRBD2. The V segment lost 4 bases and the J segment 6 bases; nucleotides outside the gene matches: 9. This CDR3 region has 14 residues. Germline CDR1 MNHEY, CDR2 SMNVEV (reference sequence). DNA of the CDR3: TGTGCCAGCAGTTCCTCCCGGGGAGGGATCGAGCAGTACTTC. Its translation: CASSSSRGGIEQYF.

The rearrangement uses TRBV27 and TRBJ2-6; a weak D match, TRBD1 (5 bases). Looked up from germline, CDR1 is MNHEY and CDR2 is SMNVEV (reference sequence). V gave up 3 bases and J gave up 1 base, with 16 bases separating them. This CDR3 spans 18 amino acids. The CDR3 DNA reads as TGTGCCAGCAGTTTTCAGGGTGGGATTCTATCTGGGGCCAACGTCCTGACTTTC. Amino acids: CASSFQGGILSGANVLTF. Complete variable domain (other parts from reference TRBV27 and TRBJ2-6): EAQVTQNPRYLITVTGKKLTVTCSQNMNHEYMSWYRQDPGLGLRQIYYSMNVEVTDKGDVPEGYKVSRKEKRNFPLILESPSPNQTSLYFCASSFQGGILSGANVLTFGAGSRLTVL.

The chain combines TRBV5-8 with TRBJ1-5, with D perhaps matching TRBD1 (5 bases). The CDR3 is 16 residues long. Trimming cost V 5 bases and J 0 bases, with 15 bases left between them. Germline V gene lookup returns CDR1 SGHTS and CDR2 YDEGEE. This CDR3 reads CASRPWEGYSNQPQHF. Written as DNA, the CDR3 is TGTGCCAGCAGGCCCTGGGAGGGGTATAGCAATCAGCCCCAGCATTTT.

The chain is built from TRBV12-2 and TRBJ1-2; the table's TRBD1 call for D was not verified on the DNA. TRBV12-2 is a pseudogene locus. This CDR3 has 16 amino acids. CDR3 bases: TGTGCAAGTCGCTTACTAAACCCGGACAGGCAAGTTGGCTACACCTTC. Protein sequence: CASRLLNPDRQVGYTF.

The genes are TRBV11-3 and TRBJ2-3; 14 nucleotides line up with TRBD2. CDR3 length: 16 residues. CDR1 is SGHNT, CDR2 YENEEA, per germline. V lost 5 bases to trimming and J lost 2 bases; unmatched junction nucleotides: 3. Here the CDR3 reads CASSRGLAGDTDTQYF. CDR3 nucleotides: TGTGCCAGCAGCCGGGGACTAGCGGGAGACACAGATACGCAGTATTTT.

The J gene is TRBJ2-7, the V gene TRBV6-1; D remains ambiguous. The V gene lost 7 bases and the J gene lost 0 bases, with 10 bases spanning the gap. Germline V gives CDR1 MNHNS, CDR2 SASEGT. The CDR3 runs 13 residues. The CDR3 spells CASTADISYEQYF. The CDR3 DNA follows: TGTGCCAGCACGGCCGACATCTCCTACGAGCAGTACTTC.

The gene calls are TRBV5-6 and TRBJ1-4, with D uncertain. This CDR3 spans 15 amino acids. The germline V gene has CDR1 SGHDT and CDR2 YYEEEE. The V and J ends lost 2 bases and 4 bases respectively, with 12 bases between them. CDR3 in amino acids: CASSFLGGYNEKLFF. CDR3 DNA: TGTGCCAGCAGCTTTTTGGGAGGGTATAATGAAAAACTGTTTTTT.

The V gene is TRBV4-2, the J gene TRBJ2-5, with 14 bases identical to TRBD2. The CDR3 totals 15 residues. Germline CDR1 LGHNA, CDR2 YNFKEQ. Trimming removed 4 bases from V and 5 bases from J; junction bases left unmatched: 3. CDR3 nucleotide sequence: TGTGCCAGCAGCCGACTAGCGGGGGGGCAGGAGACCCAGTACTTC. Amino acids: CASSRLAGGQETQYF.

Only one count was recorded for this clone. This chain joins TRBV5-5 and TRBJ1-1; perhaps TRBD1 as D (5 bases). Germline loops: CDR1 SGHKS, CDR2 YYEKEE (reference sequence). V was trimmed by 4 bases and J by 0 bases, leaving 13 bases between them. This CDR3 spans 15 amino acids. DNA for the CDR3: TGTGCCAGCAGCACTCCCCAGGGCGTGAACACTGAAGCTTTCTTT. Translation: CASSTPQGVNTEAFF.

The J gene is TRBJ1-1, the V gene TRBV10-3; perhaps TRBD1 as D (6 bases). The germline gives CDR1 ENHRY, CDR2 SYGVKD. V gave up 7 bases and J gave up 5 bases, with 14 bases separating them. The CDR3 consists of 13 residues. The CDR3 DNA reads TGTGCCATCACTACGGACAGTTGGACTGAAGCTTTCTTT. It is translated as CAITTDSWTEAFF.

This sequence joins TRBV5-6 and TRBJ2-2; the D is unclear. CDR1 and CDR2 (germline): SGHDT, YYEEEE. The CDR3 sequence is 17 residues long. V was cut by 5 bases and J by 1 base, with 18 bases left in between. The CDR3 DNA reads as TGTGCCAGCAGTCCTGTTGTCAGTTCCTTGAACACCGGGGAGCTGTTTTTT. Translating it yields CASSPVVSSLNTGELFF.

The CDR3 DNA sequence: TGTGCCAGCAGCGCTCAGGACAGTCCCAGCAATCAGCCCCAGCATTTT. Translated, it gives CASSAQDSPSNQPQHF. J is TRBJ1-5 and V is TRBV9, with D possibly TRBD1 on 6 matching bases. This CDR3 region has 16 residues. Trimming cost V 3 bases and J 1 base, with 14 bases left between them. Looked up from germline, CDR1 is SGDLS and CDR2 is YYNGEE.

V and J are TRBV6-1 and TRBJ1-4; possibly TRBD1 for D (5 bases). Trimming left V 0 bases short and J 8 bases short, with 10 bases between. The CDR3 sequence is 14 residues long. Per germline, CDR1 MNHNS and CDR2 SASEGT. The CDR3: CASSEARTPEKLFF. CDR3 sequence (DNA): TGTGCCAGCAGTGAAGCGCGGACACCCGAAAAACTGTTTTTT.

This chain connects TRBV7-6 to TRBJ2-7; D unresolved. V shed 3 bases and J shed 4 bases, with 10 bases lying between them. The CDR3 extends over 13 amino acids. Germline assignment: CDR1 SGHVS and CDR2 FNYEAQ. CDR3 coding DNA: TGTGCCAGCAGCTTTTCCCAGAATTACGAGCAGTACTTC. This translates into CASSFSQNYEQYF.

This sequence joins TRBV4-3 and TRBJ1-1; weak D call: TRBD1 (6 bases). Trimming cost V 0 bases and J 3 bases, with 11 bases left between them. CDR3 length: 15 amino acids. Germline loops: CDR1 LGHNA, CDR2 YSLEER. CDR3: CASSQDQGRDTEAFF. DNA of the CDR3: TGCGCCAGCAGCCAAGATCAGGGGCGGGACACTGAAGCTTTCTTT.

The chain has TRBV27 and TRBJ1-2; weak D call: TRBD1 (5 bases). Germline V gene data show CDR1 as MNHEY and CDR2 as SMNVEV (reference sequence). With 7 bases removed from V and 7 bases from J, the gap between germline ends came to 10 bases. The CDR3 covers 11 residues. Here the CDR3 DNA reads TGTGCCAGCAAGACAGCAATTGGCTACACCTTC. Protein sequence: CASKTAIGYTF.

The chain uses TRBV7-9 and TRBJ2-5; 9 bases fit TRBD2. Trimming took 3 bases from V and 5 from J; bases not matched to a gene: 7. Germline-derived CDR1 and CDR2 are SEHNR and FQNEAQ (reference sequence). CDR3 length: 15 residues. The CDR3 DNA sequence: TGTGCCAGCAGCTTCCACGGACTAGCGCGGGAGACCCAGTACTTC. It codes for CASSFHGLARETQYF.

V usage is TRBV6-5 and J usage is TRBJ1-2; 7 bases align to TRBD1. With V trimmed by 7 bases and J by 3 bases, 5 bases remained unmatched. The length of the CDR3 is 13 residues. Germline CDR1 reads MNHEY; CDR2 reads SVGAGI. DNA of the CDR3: TGTGCCAGCAAGAGGGGGCGCGACTATGGCTACACCTTC. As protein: CASKRGRDYGYTF.

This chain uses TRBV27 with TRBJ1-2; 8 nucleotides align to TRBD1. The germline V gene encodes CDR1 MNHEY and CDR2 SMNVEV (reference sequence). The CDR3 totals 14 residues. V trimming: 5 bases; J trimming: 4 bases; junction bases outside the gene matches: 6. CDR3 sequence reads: CASSAGTGTYGYTF. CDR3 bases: TGTGCCAGCAGTGCAGGGACAGGCACCTATGGCTACACCTTC.

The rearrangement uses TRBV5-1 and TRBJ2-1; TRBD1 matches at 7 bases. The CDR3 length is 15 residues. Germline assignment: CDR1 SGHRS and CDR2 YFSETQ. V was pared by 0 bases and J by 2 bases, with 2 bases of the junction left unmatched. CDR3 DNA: TGCGCCAGCAGCTTGGGGCAGGGGGCCTACAATGAGCAGTTCTTC. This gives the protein CASSLGQGAYNEQFF.